This passage covers 7 T cell receptor beta chains from one sample sequenced in a study of OX40 agonist ivuxolimab in advanced cancers. Libraries were prepared by immunoSEQ multiplex PCR; TCRdb keeps only in-frame clonotypes and omits some of them. The sample holds roughly 61,000 clones; about 81% are singletons and the top ten take 0.75%. The specimen was CD4+ or CD8+ T cells sorted from blood, collected in a trial of the OX40 agonist ivuxolimab. The receptor source for this set is an adult with an advanced solid tumor such as melanoma, head and neck, liver or kidney cancer.

The genes are TRBV5-1 and TRBJ2-7; 10 bases agree with TRBD1. The V gene's germline CDR1 is SGHRS and CDR2 YFSETQ. The CDR3 has 14 residues. Germline trimming cut 4 bases from V and 6 bases from J; bases unmatched to any gene: 7. This chain's CDR3 is CASSKTGTGAEQYF. DNA for the CDR3: TGCGCCAGCAGCAAAACCGGGACAGGGGCCGAGCAGTACTTC.

The chain has TRBV7-8 and TRBJ1-1; TRBD1 matches 7 bases. V was pared by 7 bases and J by 3 bases, with 11 bases of the junction left unmatched. Germline values: CDR1 SGHVS, CDR2 FQNEAQ. The CDR3 covers 15 residues. CDR3 protein: CASTPGSGQYTEAFF. For the CDR3, the DNA is TGTGCCAGCACACCTGGTTCGGGACAGTACACTGAAGCTTTCTTT.

This clone turned up a few times. The chain carries TRBV10-3 and TRBJ2-3; 11 bases are shared with TRBD2. Germline V CDR1 and CDR2: ENHRY, SYGVKD. There are 15 residues in the CDR3. The V segment lost 9 bases and the J segment 0 bases; nucleotides outside the gene matches: 5. The CDR3 DNA follows: TGTGCCATAGCCGGGACTAGCGGCAGCACAGATACGCAGTATTTT. It specifies CAIAGTSGSTDTQYF.

The chain links TRBV6-1 to TRBJ2-1, with 14 bases identical to TRBD2. CDR1 is MNHNS, CDR2 SASEGT, per germline. CDR3 length equals 16 residues. V shed 3 bases and J 9 bases; nucleotides not matched to a gene: 7. The CDR3 nucleotides read TGTGCCAGCAGTGACCGAGGACTAGCGGGGGGCAGTGAGCAGTTCTTC. This translates into CASSDRGLAGGSEQFF.

The V call is TRBV6-1, the J call TRBJ2-7; D is unclear. The CDR3 covers 13 residues. Trimming shortened V by 7 bases and J by 6 bases, and 16 bases separated the two germline ends. Germline V lookup: CDR1 MNHNS, CDR2 SASEGT. This chain's CDR3 is CASTVAGVGEQYF. Written as DNA, the CDR3 is TGTGCCAGCACTGTAGCCGGTGTGGGCGAGCAGTACTTC.

This sequence joins TRBV2 and TRBJ2-3; 12 positions agree with TRBD2. Germline CDR1 is SNHLY and CDR2 is FYNNEI. This CDR3 region has 16 residues. V gave up 5 bases and J gave up 5 bases; unmatched junction bases: 8. The CDR3 nucleotides read TGTGCCAGCAGTCTCCTAGCGGGGGGGCTTGGAGATACGCAGTATTTT. This gives the protein CASSLLAGGLGDTQYF.

The rearrangement uses TRBV11-2 and TRBJ1-2; D is unclear. Trimming cost V 0 bases and J 8 bases, with 13 bases left between them. This CDR3 has 14 residues. Germline values: CDR1 SGHAT, CDR2 FQNNGV. The CDR3 sequence is CASSLDRRPQGYTF. The CDR3, as DNA: TGTGCCAGCAGCTTAGATAGAAGGCCTCAGGGCTACACCTTC.